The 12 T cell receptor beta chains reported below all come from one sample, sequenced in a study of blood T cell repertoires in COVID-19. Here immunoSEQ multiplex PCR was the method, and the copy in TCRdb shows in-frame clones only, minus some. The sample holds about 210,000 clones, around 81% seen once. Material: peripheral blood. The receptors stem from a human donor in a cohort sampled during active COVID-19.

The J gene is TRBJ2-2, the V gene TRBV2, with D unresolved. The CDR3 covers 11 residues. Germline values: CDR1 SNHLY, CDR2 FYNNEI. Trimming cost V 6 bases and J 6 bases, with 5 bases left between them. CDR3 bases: TGTGCCAGCAGCCTTTCCGGGGAGCTGTTTTTT. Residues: CASSLSGELFF.

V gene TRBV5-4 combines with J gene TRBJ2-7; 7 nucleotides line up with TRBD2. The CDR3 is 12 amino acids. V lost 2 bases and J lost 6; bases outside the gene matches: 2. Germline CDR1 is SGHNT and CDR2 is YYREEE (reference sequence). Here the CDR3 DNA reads TGTGCCAGCAGCTTTGGCGGGGGCGAGCAGTACTTC. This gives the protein CASSFGGGEQYF. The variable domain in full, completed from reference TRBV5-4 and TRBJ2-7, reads ETGVTQSPTHLIKTRGQQVTLRCSSQSGHNTVSWYQQALGQGPQFIFQYYREEENGRGNFPPRFSGLQFPNYSSELNVNALELDDSALYLCASSFGGGEQYFGPGTRLTVT.

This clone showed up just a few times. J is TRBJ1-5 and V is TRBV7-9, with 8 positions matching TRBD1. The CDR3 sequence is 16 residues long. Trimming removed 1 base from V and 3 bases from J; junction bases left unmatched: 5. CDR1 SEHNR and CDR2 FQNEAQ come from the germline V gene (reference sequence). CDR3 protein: CASSLGLDRANQPQHF. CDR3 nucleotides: TGTGCCAGCAGCTTAGGCTTGGACAGGGCCAATCAGCCCCAGCATTTT.

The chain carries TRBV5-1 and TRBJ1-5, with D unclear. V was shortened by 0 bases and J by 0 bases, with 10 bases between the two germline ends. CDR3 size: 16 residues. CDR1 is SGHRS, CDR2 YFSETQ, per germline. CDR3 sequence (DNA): TGCGCCAGCAGCTTGGCCCCCAGTAATAGCAATCAGCCCCAGCATTTT. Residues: CASSLAPSNSNQPQHF.

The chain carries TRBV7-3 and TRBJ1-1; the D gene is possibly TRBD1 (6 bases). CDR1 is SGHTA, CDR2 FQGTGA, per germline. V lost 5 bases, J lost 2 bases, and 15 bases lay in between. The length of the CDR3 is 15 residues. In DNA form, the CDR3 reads TGTGCCAGCAGCGCTGACAGGTTAGACAACACTGAAGCTTTCTTT. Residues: CASSADRLDNTEAFF.

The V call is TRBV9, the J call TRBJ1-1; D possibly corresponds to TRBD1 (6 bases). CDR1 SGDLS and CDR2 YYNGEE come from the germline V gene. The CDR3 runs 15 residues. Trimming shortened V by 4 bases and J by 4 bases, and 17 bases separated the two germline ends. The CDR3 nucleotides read TGTGCCAGCAGCCCAACAACAGGGTTGGCCACTGAAGCTTTCTTT. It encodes CASSPTTGLATEAFF.

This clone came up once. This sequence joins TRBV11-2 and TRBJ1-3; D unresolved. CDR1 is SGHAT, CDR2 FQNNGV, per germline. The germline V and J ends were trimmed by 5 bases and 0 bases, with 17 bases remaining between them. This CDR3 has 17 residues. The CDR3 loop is CASSNFGVPGSGNTIYF. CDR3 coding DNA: TGTGCCAGCAGCAATTTCGGGGTACCGGGCTCTGGAAACACCATATATTTT.

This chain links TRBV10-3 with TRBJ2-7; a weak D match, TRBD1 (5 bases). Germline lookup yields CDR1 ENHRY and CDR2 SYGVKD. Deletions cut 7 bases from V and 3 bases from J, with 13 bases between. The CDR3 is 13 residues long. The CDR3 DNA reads TGTGCCATCAAAGGGGCCGCAGACTACGAGCAGTACTTC. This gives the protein CAIKGAADYEQYF.

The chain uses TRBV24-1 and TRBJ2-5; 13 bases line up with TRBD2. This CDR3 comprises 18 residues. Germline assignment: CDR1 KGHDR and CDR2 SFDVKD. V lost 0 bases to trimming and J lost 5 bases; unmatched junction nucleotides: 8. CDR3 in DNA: TGTGCCACCAGTGATTTGGAATGGGGACTAGCGGGACGGGAGACCCAGTACTTC. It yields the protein CATSDLEWGLAGRETQYF.

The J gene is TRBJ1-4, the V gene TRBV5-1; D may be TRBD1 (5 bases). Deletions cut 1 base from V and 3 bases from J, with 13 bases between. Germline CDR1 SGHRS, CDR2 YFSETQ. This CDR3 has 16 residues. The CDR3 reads CASSLTGGGANEKLFF. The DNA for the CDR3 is TGCGCCAGCAGCTTGACTGGGGGGGGAGCTAATGAAAAACTGTTTTTT.

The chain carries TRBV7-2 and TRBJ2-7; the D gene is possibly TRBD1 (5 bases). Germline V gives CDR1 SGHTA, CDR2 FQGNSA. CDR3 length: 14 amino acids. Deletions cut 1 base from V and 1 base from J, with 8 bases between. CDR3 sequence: CASSLGRASYEQYF. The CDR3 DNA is TGTGCCAGCAGCTTAGGCAGGGCATCCTACGAGCAGTACTTC.

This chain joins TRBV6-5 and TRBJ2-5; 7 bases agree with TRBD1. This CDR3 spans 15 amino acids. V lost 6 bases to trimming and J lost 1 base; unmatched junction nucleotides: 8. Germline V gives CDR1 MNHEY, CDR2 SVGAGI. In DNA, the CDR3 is TGTGCCAGCAGGAATCCGGGACAGACCCAAGAGACCCAGTACTTC. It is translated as CASRNPGQTQETQYF.